The rows below give T cell receptor beta chains drawn from one sample of a study of shared clonotypes between healthy human individuals. Sequencing was performed with immunoSEQ multiplex PCR; in TCRdb, only in-frame clones are kept and a portion is missing. The data hold fewer than 550,000 clones, with 75% to 80% observed a single time. The specimen was PBMCs. Source of these receptors: a woman in her thirties or forties in good health. Some clones in this sample may be carry-over from other donors' samples. Both conserved end residues are part of each CDR3. D genes are given only for firm matches. Clone sizes are given selectively: once, few, many, or a class where the clone is expanded.

J	length	V	size	D	DNA	CDR3
TRBJ2-1	15	TRBV10-3	.	TRBD1	TGTGCCATCAGCGCCGGGACAGGGGGGTACAATGAGCAGTTCTTC	CAISAGTGGYNEQFF
TRBJ2-1	12	TRBV10-3	.	.	TGTGCCATCAGCCCGAGGGGCAATGAGCAGTTCTTC	CAISPRGNEQFF
TRBJ1-5	15	TRBV28	once	.	TGTGCCAGCAGTTTAGACAATTATAGCAATCAGCCCCAGCATTTT	CASSLDNYSNQPQHF
TRBJ2-1	17	TRBV7-9	.	.	TGTGCCAGCAGCTTACCGAGTTGGTCTCCCTCCTACAATGAGCAGTTCTTC	CASSLPSWSPSYNEQFF
TRBJ1-6	12	TRBV30	once	.	TGTGCCTGTCCGGGACACAATTCACCCCTCCACTTT	CACPGHNSPLHF
TRBJ1-2	14	TRBV28	once	.	TGTGCCAGCAGTTTAGGTCGGGGTAGAGGTGGCTACACCTTC	CASSLGRGRGGYTF
TRBJ2-2	13	TRBV2	.	.	TGTGCCAGCAGTGAAACGAACACCGGGGAGCTGTTTTTT	CASSETNTGELFF
TRBJ2-1	12	TRBV6-5	.	TRBD2	TGTGCCAGCAGCCGGACTAGCGTAGAGCAGTTCTTC	CASSRTSVEQFF
TRBJ1-5	15	TRBV10-2	.	TRBD1	TGCGCCAGCAGTGTGACAGGGGATAGCTTTCAGCCCCAGCATTTT	CASSVTGDSFQPQHF
TRBJ2-1	15	TRBV7-2	.	.	TGTGCCAGCAGCTCAAGGGGCAGTTCCTACAATGAGCAGTTCTTC	CASSSRGSSYNEQFF
TRBJ2-1	14	TRBV30	.	TRBD2	TGTGCCTGGAGTGGACTAGCAGATTACAATGAGCAGTTCTTC	CAWSGLADYNEQFF
TRBJ2-3	17	TRBV5-1	once	TRBD2	TGCGCCAGCAGCTTGAGGGCGCGGGAGGGCTTGGGAGATACGCAGTATTTT	CASSLRAREGLGDTQYF
TRBJ1-3	18	TRBV9	.	TRBD1	TGTGCCAGCACCCCGGGACAGGGAGGGTTAAATGCTGGAAACACCATATATTTT	CASTPGQGGLNAGNTIYF
TRBJ1-2	12	TRBV7-9	few	.	TGTGCCAGCAGCTTAGGGGAGAGAGGCTACACCTTC	CASSLGERGYTF